This TCR beta chain appears in the sequencing data of a study of vaccination and CD4 T cells after COVID-19. Notes on the study in general: Median counts of SARS-CoV-2-reactive clonotypes increased from roughly 21 to 40; this difference was not significant. Researchers report that a median 86.3% of reactive clones in convalescent patients surfaced only post-vaccination. Convalescent patients had 304 of 307 vaccine-specific clones showing spike mono-reactivity.

This clonotype was observed a handful of times. No antigen is known for it. Treatment defined: approximately 9-day PBMC culture with coronavirus spike peptide pools or control peptides (ViraFEST assay). Looked up from germline, CDR1 is MNHNS and CDR2 is SASEGT. The CDR3 extends over 13 amino acids. Trimming pared 6 bases from V and 1 base from J, leaving 9 bases between. The Oncomine TCR Beta short-read assay generated sequence data from the DNA of cultured CD4+ T cells. From cultured CD4+ T cells, genomic DNA was extracted. Via MiXCR, TCRdb re-called the PCR reads, giving one row per CDR3 protein. Among 20,000 or so distinct CDR3 sequences listed, about 60% were seen once.

The rearrangement links TRBV6-1 to TRBJ1-1; no definite D call. The sample taken for sequencing was CD4+ T cells from blood, cultured in vitro. This sequence was found in a human donor who had recovered from COVID-19. DNA for the CDR3: TGTGCCAGCAGCCCCCCGGGGAACACTGAAGCTTTCTTT. This encodes CASSPPGNTEAFF.